This TCR beta chain stems from a study of T cells in Graves' hyperthyroidism and ophthalmopathy. There were TCR beta CDR3 regions amplified from RNA transcripts. TCR CDR3 underwent first-round RT-PCR with the HTBI primer set. A single record per CDR3 protein comes from TCRdb applying MiXCR to the multiplex PCR reads. The repertoire holds 500,000 to 800,000 distinct CDR3 sequences, with approximately 15% as singletons. The CDR3 is made up of 13 amino acids. The germline V and J ends were trimmed by 4 bases and 10 bases, with 14 bases remaining between them. The germline gives CDR1 LNHDA, CDR2 SQIVND (reference sequence).

V usage is TRBV19 and J usage is TRBJ2-1, with D possibly matching TRBD2 (5 bases). Sequenced material: blood. This clonotype originated in a woman aged 45-65 years with Graves' ophthalmopathy. The CDR3 loop is CASSRQAGKEQFF. Written as DNA, the CDR3 is TGTGCCAGTAGTAGGCAGGCCGGGAAAGAGCAGTTCTTC.